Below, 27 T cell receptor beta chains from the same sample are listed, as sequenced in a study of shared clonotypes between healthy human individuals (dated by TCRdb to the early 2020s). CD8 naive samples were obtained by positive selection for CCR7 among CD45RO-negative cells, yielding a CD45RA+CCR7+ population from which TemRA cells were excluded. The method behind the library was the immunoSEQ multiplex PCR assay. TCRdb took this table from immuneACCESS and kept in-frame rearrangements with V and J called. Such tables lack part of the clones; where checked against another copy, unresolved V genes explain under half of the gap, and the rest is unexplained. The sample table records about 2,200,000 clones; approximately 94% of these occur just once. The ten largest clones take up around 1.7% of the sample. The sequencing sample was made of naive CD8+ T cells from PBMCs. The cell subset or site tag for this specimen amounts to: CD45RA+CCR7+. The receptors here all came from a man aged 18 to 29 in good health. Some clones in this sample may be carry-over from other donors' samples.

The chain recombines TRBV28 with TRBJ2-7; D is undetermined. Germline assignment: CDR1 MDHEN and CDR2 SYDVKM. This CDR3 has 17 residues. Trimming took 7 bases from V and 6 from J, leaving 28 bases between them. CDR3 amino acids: CASTILRPIQLWSEQYF. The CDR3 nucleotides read TGTGCCAGCACAATCTTACGACCTATTCAGTTGTGGAGCGAGCAGTACTTC.

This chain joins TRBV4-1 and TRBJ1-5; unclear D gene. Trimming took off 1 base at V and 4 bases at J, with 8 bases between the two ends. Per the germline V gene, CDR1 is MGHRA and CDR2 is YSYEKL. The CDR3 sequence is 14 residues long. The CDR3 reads CASSQGGINQPQHF. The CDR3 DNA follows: TGCGCCAGCAGCCAAGGAGGGATAAATCAGCCCCAGCATTTT.

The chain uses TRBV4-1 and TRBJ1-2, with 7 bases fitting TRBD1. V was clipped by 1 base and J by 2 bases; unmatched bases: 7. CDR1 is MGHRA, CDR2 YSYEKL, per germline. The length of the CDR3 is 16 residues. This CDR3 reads CASSQVGLTGNYGYTF. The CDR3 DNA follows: TGCGCCAGCAGCCAAGTAGGTTTGACAGGGAACTATGGCTACACCTTC.

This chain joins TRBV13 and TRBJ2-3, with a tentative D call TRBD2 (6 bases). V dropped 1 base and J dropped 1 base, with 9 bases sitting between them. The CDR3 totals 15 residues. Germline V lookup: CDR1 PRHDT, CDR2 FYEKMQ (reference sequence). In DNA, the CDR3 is TGTGCCAGCAGCTTAGCATCGGGGGGCACAGATACGCAGTATTTT. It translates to CASSLASGGTDTQYF.

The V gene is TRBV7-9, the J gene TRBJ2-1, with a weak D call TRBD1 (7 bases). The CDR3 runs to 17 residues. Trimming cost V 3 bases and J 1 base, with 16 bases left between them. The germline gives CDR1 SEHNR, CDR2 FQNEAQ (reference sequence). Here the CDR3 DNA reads TGTGCCAGCAGCTTGGGCGGGACAGAACTTTCCTACAATGAGCAGTTCTTC. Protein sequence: CASSLGGTELSYNEQFF.

The CDR3: CASSSPEASGEQYF. Here the CDR3 DNA reads TGTGCCAGCAGCAGCCCAGAGGCCAGCGGGGAGCAGTACTTC. V gene TRBV11-1 combines with J gene TRBJ2-7, with TRBD2 as a possible D gene (6 bases). Germline CDR1 SGHAT, CDR2 FQDESV (reference sequence). The germline V and J ends were trimmed by 5 bases and 7 bases, with 18 bases remaining between them. There are 14 residues in the CDR3.

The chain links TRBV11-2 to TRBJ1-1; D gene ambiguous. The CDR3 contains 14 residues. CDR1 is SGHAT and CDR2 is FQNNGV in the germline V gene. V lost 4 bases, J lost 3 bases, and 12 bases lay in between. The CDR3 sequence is CASSSRLSDTEAFF. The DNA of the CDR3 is TGTGCCAGCAGCTCCCGTCTGTCAGACACTGAAGCTTTCTTT. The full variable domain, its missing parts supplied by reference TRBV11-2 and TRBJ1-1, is EAGVAQSPRYKIIEKRQSVAFWCNPISGHATLYWYQQILGQGPKLLIQFQNNGVVDDSQLPKDRFSAERLKGVDSTLKIQPAKLEDSAVYLCASSSRLSDTEAFFGQGTRLTVV.

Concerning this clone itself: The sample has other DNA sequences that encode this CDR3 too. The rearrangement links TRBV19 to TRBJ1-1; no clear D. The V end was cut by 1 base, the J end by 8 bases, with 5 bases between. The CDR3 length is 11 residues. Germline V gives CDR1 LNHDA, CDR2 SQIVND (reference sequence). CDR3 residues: CASSIGGEAFF. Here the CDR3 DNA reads TGTGCCAGTAGTATAGGAGGGGAAGCTTTCTTT.

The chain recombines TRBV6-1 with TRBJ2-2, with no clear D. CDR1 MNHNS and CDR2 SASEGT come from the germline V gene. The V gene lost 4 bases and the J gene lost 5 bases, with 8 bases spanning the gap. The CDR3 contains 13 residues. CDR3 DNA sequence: TGTGCCAGCAGTGGGGTGTGGACCGGGGAGCTGTTTTTT. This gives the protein CASSGVWTGELFF.

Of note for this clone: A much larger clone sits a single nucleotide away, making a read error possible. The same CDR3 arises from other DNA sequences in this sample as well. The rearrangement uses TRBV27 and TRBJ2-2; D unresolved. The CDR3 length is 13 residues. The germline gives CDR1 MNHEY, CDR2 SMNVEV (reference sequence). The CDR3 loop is CASSISNTGELFF. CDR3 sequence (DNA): TGTGCCAGCAGTATATCGAACACCGGGGAGCTGTTTTTT.

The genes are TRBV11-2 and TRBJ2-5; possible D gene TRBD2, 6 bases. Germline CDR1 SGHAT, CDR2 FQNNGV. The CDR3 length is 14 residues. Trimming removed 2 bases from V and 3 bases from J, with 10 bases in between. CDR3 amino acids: CASSLRRTKETQYF. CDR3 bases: TGTGCCAGCAGCTTACGTCGGACTAAAGAGACCCAGTACTTC.

CDR3 sequence reads: CASSSIESTDTQYF. In nucleotides, the CDR3 is TGTGCCAGCAGTTCAATTGAAAGCACAGATACGCAGTATTTT. The chain employs TRBV27 and TRBJ2-3; D is unclear. CDR1 is MNHEY, CDR2 SMNVEV, per germline (reference sequence). The V end lost 4 bases, the J end lost 0 bases, and 8 bases lay between the germline ends. The CDR3 extends over 14 amino acids.

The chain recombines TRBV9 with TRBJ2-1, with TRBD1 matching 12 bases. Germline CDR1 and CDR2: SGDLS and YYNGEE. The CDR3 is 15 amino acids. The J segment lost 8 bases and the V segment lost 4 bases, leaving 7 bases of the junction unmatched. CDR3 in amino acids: CASSIGTGGWDEQFF. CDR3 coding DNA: TGTGCCAGCAGCATCGGGACAGGGGGCTGGGATGAGCAGTTCTTC.

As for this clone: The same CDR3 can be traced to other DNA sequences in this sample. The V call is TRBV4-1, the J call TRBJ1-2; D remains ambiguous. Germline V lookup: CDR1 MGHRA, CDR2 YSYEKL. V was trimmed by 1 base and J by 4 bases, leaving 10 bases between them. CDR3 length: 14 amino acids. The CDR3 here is CASSQVLGSYGYTF. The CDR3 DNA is TGCGCCAGCAGCCAAGTCCTGGGAAGCTATGGCTACACCTTC.

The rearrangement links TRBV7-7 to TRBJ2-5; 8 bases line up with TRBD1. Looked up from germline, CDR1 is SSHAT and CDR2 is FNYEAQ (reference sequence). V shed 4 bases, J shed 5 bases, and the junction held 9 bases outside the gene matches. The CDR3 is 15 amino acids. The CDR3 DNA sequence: TGTGCCAGCAGCTCCTCAATGGGACAGGAGGAGACCCAGTACTTC. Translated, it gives CASSSSMGQEETQYF. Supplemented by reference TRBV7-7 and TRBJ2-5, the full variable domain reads GAGVSQSPRYKVTKRGQDVTLRCDPISSHATLYWYQQALGQGPEFLTYFNYEAQPDKSGLPSDRFSAERPEGSISTLTIQRTEQRDSAMYRCASSSSMGQEETQYFGPGTRLLVL.

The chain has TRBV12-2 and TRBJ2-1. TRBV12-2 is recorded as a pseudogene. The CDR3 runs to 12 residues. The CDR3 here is CASRISGDIQFF. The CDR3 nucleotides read TGTGCAAGTCGAATTTCCGGAGACATTCAGTTCTTC.

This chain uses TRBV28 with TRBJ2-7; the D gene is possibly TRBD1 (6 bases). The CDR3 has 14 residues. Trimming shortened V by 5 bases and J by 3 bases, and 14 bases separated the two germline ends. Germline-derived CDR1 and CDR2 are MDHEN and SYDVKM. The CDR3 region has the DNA TGTGCCAGCAGTCCCAGACAGGCCGTCTACGAGCAGTACTTC. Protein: CASSPRQAVYEQYF.

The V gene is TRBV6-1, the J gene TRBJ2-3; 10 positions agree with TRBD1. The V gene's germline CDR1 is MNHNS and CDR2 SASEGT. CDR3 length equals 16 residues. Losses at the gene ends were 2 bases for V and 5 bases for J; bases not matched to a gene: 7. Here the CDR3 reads CASSEMRQGAGDTQYF. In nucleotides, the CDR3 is TGTGCCAGCAGTGAAATGAGACAGGGGGCCGGAGATACGCAGTATTTT.

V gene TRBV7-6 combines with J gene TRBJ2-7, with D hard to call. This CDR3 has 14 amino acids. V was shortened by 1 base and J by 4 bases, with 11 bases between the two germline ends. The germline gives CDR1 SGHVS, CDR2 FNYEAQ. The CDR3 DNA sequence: TGTGCCAGCAGCTTAGGGTCAGAATATTACGAGCAGTACTTC. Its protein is CASSLGSEYYEQYF.

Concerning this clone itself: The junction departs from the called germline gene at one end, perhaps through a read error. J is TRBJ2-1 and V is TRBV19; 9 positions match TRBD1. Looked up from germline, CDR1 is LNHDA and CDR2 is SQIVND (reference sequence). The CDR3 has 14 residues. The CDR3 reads CASSIGGQGPGFLF. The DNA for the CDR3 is TGTGCCAGTAGTATAGGTGGACAGGGGCCGGGGTTCCTCTTC.

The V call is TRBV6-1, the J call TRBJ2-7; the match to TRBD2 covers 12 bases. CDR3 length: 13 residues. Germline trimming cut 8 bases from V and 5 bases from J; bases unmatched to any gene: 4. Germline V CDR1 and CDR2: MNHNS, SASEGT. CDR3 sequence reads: CASRLAGEHEQYF. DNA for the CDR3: TGTGCCAGCCGACTAGCGGGAGAGCACGAGCAGTACTTC.

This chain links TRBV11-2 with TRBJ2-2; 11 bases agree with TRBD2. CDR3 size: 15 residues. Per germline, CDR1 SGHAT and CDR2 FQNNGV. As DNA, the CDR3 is TGTGCTACCCACCCCCTAGCGGGAGGAACCGGGGAGCTGTTTTTT. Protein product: CATHPLAGGTGELFF.

This CDR3 reads CASSGQGYTEAFF. As DNA, the CDR3 is TGTGCCAGCAGTGGGCAGGGGTACACTGAAGCTTTCTTT. V usage is TRBV27 and J usage is TRBJ1-1, with D perhaps TRBD1 (6 bases). Looked up from germline, CDR1 is MNHEY and CDR2 is SMNVEV (reference sequence). V lost 5 bases and J lost 3, with 10 bases in between. The CDR3 runs to 13 residues.

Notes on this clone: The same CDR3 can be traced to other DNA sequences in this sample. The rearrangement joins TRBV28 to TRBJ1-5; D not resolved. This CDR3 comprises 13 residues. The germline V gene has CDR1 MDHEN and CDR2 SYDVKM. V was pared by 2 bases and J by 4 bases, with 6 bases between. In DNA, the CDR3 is TGTGCCAGCAGTTTAGGACCTAATCAGCCCCAGCATTTT. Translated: CASSLGPNQPQHF.

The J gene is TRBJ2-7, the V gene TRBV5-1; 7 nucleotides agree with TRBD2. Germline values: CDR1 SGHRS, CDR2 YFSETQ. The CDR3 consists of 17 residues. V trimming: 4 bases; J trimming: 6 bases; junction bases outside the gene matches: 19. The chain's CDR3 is CASSQQAAGALISEQYF. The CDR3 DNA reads TGCGCCAGCAGCCAGCAAGCGGCGGGAGCCCTGATTTCCGAGCAGTACTTC.

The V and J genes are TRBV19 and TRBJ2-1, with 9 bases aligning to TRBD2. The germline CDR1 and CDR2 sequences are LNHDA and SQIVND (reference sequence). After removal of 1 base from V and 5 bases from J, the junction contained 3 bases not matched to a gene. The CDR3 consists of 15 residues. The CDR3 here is CASSIGTSVHNEQFF. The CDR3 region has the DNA TGTGCCAGTAGTATAGGGACTAGCGTCCACAATGAGCAGTTCTTC.

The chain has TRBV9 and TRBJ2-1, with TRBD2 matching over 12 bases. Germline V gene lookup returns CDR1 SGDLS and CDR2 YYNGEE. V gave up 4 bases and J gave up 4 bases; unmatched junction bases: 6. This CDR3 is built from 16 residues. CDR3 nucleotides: TGTGCCAGCAGCCTCACCGGGACTAGCGGGTACAATGAGCAGTTCTTC. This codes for CASSLTGTSGYNEQFF.